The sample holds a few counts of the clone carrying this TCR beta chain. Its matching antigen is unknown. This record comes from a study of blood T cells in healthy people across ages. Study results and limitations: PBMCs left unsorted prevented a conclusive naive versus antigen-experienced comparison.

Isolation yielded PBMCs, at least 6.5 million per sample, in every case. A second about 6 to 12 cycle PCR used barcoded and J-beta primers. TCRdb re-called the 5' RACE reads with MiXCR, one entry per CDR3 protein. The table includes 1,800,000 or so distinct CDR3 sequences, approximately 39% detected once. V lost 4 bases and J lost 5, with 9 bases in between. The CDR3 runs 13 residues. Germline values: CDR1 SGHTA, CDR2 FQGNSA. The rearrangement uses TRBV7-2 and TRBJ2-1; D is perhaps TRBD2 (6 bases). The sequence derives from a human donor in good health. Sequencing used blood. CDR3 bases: TGTGCCAGCAGCTGGGCGGGGCACAATGAGCAGTTCTTC. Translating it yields CASSWAGHNEQFF.